Listed below are T cell receptor beta chains from one sample, sequenced in a study of control samples from healthy donors and cancer patients. Sequencing used immunoSEQ multiplex PCR; TCRdb keeps in-frame clones, though not all of them. This table holds around 130,000 clones, about 95% found once. Sequencing input: blood. These receptors all stem from a man aged 25-45 years in good health. CDR3s include the opening cysteine and the closing phenylalanine or tryptophan. D genes are given only for firm matches. Size values are once, few and many counts, or a class for expanded clones, and some rows have none.

J	D	V	size	DNA	CDR3
TRBJ2-1	-	TRBV10-3	-	TGTGCCATCAGTGGCCTTGGGGGGGCCCATTACAATGAGCAGTTCTTC	CAISGLGGAHYNEQFF
TRBJ1-2	-	TRBV2	-	TGTGCCAGCAGTACTCAGGGGCTTGTAGGCTACACCTTC	CASSTQGLVGYTF
TRBJ1-6	TRBD1	TRBV7-6	-	TGTGCCAGCAGGCGGACAGGGAACTATTCACCCCTCCACTTT	CASRRTGNYSPLHF
TRBJ2-7	TRBD1	TRBV7-9	-	TGTGCCAGCAGTTCGCCCCGGGACAGCACCTACGAGCAGTACTTC	CASSSPRDSTYEQYF
TRBJ1-1	-	TRBV13	-	TGTGCCAGCAGCTTAGAGTCAGGGCCGTCTGAAGCTTTCTTT	CASSLESGPSEAFF
TRBJ2-5	TRBD2	TRBV5-4	-	TGTGCCAGCAGCTTAGGAGCGGGGGGGCCATGGGAGACCCAGTACTTC	CASSLGAGGPWETQYF
TRBJ2-7	-	TRBV6-2/TRBV6-3	once	TGTGCCAGCAGCACCTACCGGGACCAATCCTACGAGCAGTACTTC	CASSTYRDQSYEQYF
TRBJ2-1	TRBD2	TRBV5-6	-	TGTGCCAGCAGCTACCCCCGGGGGGTTGACAATGAGCAGTTCTTC	CASSYPRGVDNEQFF
TRBJ2-3	-	TRBV15	-	TGTGCCACCAGCAGAGATTGGGGGCAGGGTGTTCCAGATACGCAGTATTTT	CATSRDWGQGVPDTQYF
TRBJ1-5	-	TRBV4-1	-	TGCGCCAGCAGCCAAGTTCTGGGGGATCAGCCCCAGCATTTT	CASSQVLGDQPQHF
TRBJ2-5	TRBD1	TRBV4-3	-	TGCGCCAGCAGCCAAGATGAGAGGGGGCGGGAGACCCAGTACTTC	CASSQDERGRETQYF
TRBJ1-4	-	TRBV7-2	-	TGTGCCAGCAGCTTCTCAGGGGAAAAACTGTTTTTT	CASSFSGEKLFF
TRBJ2-1	-	TRBV7-7	-	TGTGCTAGCAGCTTAAAACCTGGGAGCGGAGGGGACAATGAGCAGTTCTTC	CASSLKPGSGGDNEQFF
TRBJ1-6	-	TRBV6-2/TRBV6-3	-	TGTGCCAGCAGTTCAGCCAGGGATAATTCACCCCTCCACTTT	CASSSARDNSPLHF
TRBJ2-6	-	TRBV4-3	-	TGCGCCAGCAGCCTAAGGCCCGGGGACGGGGCCAACGTCCTGACTTTC	CASSLRPGDGANVLTF
TRBJ1-1	-	TRBV11-2	-	TGTGCCAGCAGCTTAGAGGGCAGGGGTGTGACTGAAGCTTTCTTT	CASSLEGRGVTEAFF
TRBJ1-2	TRBD1	TRBV6-5	once	TGTGCCAGCAGTTACTGGCAGGGGGCGTCCTATGGCTACACCTTC	CASSYWQGASYGYTF
TRBJ1-2	-	TRBV19	-	TGTGCCAGTAGTATCGACAGGACACGACCTAACTATGGCTACACCTTC	CASSIDRTRPNYGYTF
TRBJ1-1	-	TRBV19	-	TGTGCCAGTAAGCGGACTCTTCGCACTGAAGCTTTCTTT	CASKRTLRTEAFF
TRBJ1-2	-	TRBV20-1	medium-sized	TGCAGTGCTAGTGAGGGCTCCACTGGCTACACCTTC	CSASEGSTGYTF
TRBJ1-1	-	TRBV30	-	TGTGCCTGGGGGAACCGGGGAGCTTTCTTT	CAWGNRGAFF
TRBJ1-3	-	TRBV3-1/TRBV3-2	-	TGTGCCAGCAGCCAAGATGCGCGCGCCATATATTTT	CASSQDARAIYF
TRBJ2-7	TRBD2	TRBV9	-	TGTGCCAGCAGCCCCTGGCTCAGCCTAGCGGGGACCTACGAGCAGTACTTC	CASSPWLSLAGTYEQYF
TRBJ2-3	-	TRBV18	-	TGTGCCAGCTCACCCCTGGCGGGGGCGGCAGATACGCAGTATTTT	CASSPLAGAADTQYF
TRBJ1-2	-	TRBV27	-	TGTGCCAGCACGACCCAGGCGGGACATCCTGGGGGTGGCTACACCTTC	CASTTQAGHPGGGYTF
TRBJ2-1	-	TRBV18	-	TGTGCCAGCTCATTACGAACCAGGGGCCATAACAATGAGCAGTTCTTC	CASSLRTRGHNNEQFF
TRBJ1-2	-	TRBV24-1	-	TGTGCCACCAGGGACAGCCTAGGTGGCTACACCTTC	CATRDSLGGYTF
TRBJ1-1	-	TRBV4-1	-	TGCGCCAGCAGCCAAGGTTCACAGATCACTGAAGCTTTCTTT	CASSQGSQITEAFF
TRBJ2-2	TRBD1	TRBV3-1/TRBV3-2	-	TGTGCCAGCAGCTTACTCAGGACAGGGGATACCGGGGAGCTGTTTTTT	CASSLLRTGDTGELFF
TRBJ1-1	-	TRBV10-2	-	TGCGCCAGCAGTGACACTTACAACACTGAAGCTTTCTTT	CASSDTYNTEAFF
TRBJ2-5	-	TRBV7-2	-	TGTGCCAGCAGCCCTAGACCATCCGGACTACAAGAGACCCAGTACTTC	CASSPRPSGLQETQYF
TRBJ2-1	-	TRBV4-3	-	TGCGCCAGCAGCCAAGCCCCCGGTCTGGAGCAGTTCTTC	CASSQAPGLEQFF
TRBJ1-4	-	TRBV7-2	-	TGTGCCAGCAGCCTCTCCTCGGCAACAACTAATGAAAAACTGTTTTTT	CASSLSSATTNEKLFF
TRBJ2-3	TRBD1	TRBV7-9	-	TGTGCCAGCAGCTTTAGGACAGGGATTGAGAATAAGAGCACAGATACGCAGTATTTT	CASSFRTGIENKSTDTQYF
TRBJ1-3	-	TRBV7-9	-	TGTGCCAGCAGCACGCCCGGGTCCATTGGAAACACCATATATTTT	CASSTPGSIGNTIYF
TRBJ2-7	-	TRBV21-1	-	TGTGCCAGCAGCAAAGGGACAGGGGAGCGCCCCCCGTACGAGCAGTACTTC	CASSKGTGERPPYEQYF
TRBJ1-4	TRBD1	TRBV6-5	few	TGTGCCAGCAGAGGAGGGGGCAGTTCTAATGAAAAACTGTTTTTT	CASRGGGSSNEKLFF
TRBJ1-2	TRBD1	TRBV6-1	-	TGTGCCAGCAGTGAACTGACAGGGGACGGCTACACCTTC	CASSELTGDGYTF
TRBJ1-3	TRBD1	TRBV19	-	TGTGCCAGTAGTCCACGTCCGGGACAGGGTGATGGAAACACCATATATTTT	CASSPRPGQGDGNTIYF
TRBJ1-1	TRBD1	TRBV12-3/TRBV12-4	-	TGTGCCAGCACGGACAGGGCCACTGAAGCTTTCTTT	CASTDRATEAFF
TRBJ2-5	TRBD2	TRBV5-6	-	TGTGCCAGCAGCTTGGAACTAGCGGGGGTTGGGACCCAGTACTTC	CASSLELAGVGTQYF
TRBJ2-7	-	TRBV4-1	once	TGCGCCAGCAGCCAAACCAACGGGGGGCGCGAGGAGCAGTACTTC	CASSQTNGGREEQYF
TRBJ2-7	TRBD1	TRBV6-5	-	TGTGCCAGCAGCCAACAGGGGGGAATTCACTACGAGCAGTACTTC	CASSQQGGIHYEQYF
TRBJ2-2	-	TRBV19	-	TGTGCCAGTAGTAGGTGGGAATTAACCGGGGAGCTGTTTTTT	CASSRWELTGELFF
TRBJ1-4	TRBD1	TRBV15	-	TGTGCCACCAGCAGAGAGACAGGGGCGTTGGGGGAAAAACTGTTTTTT	CATSRETGALGEKLFF
TRBJ2-2	TRBD1	TRBV4-2	-	TGTGCCAGCAGCCAAGCGGGACAGGGGGCCGGGGAGCTGTTTTTT	CASSQAGQGAGELFF
TRBJ1-1	-	TRBV19	-	TGTGCCAGTAGTATAGTGTCAGGGAAGAACACTGAAGCTTTCTTT	CASSIVSGKNTEAFF
TRBJ2-5	TRBD2	TRBV4-1	-	TGCGCCAGCAGCCGCCAGCGGGTCGGAGCGGGGGCCCTCCAAGAGACCCAGTACTTC	CASSRQRVGAGALQETQYF
TRBJ2-7	TRBD2	TRBV19	-	TGTGCCAGTAGTATAAAGCGGGGGGGAATCTACGAGCAGTACTTC	CASSIKRGGIYEQYF
TRBJ2-1	TRBD2	TRBV11-2	-	TGTGCCAGCAGCTGGTCCGGGGGGAGGTACAATGAGCAGTTCTTC	CASSWSGGRYNEQFF
TRBJ2-7	-	TRBV6-2/TRBV6-3	-	TGTGCCAGCAGTTGGGCCGAGGATCGGTACTTC	CASSWAEDRYF
TRBJ1-2	TRBD1	TRBV30	-	TGTGCCTGGAACAACAGGGGGCACTATGGCTACACCTTC	CAWNNRGHYGYTF
TRBJ1-6	TRBD1	TRBV9	-	TGTGCCAGCAGCGCGACCCCCGGGGCAGGGGGCATCTTCGGTCGGAATTCACCCCTCCACTTT	CASSATPGAGGIFGRNSPLHF
TRBJ2-5	TRBD1	TRBV19	once	TGTGCCAGTAGCACAGGGGATACCCTCGGACCCCAGTACTTC	CASSTGDTLGPQYF
TRBJ2-5	-	TRBV5-4	-	TGTGCCAGCAGCTTGGAAGGGGAGACCCAGTACTTC	CASSLEGETQYF
TRBJ2-7	TRBD2	TRBV11-2	-	TGTGCCAGCAGCATAGATATAGCGGGGAGCTCCTACGAGCAGTACTTC	CASSIDIAGSSYEQYF
TRBJ1-2	TRBD1	TRBV14	-	TGTGCCAGCAGCCAAGCTGACAGGGGCGGATATGGCTACACCTTC	CASSQADRGGYGYTF